These T cell receptor beta chains were read from a single sample in a study of cytomegalovirus exposure and HLA in healthy donors. Using immunoSEQ multiplex PCR, the repertoire was profiled, and TCRdb retains in-frame clones only, with some absent. The data contain roughly 190,000 clones, 10% to 15% of them singletons. The source material was PBMCs. All receptors derive from a man aged 50 to 59 in good health and CMV-seropositive. The CDR3 runs from the conserved cysteine through the conserved F or W. Each record gives: V gene, J gene, D gene, clone size, CDR3 protein, CDR3 DNA. D genes are given only for firm matches. The size entry is marked missing in some rows and otherwise reads once, few, many or a size class.

V gene: TRBV5-1
J gene: TRBJ1-2
D gene: TRBD1
clone size: few
CDR3 protein: CASSPGQGVPGYTF
CDR3 DNA: TGCGCCAGCAGCCCGGGACAGGGGGTACCTGGCTACACCTTC

V gene: TRBV5-6
J gene: TRBJ1-6
D gene: TRBD1
clone size: -
CDR3 protein: CASSLAGVGRGRSSPLHF
CDR3 DNA: TGTGCCAGCAGCTTGGCCGGGGTAGGCAGGGGGCGAAGTTCACCCCTCCACTTT

V gene: TRBV6-6
J gene: TRBJ2-6
D gene: -
clone size: -
CDR3 protein: CASSYFAGSGANVLTF
CDR3 DNA: TGTGCCAGCAGTTACTTTGCGGGCTCTGGGGCCAACGTCCTGACTTTC

V gene: TRBV7-8
J gene: TRBJ2-2
D gene: -
clone size: -
CDR3 protein: CASSSTGSNTGELFF
CDR3 DNA: TGTGCCAGCAGCTCGACAGGATCCAACACCGGGGAGCTGTTTTTT

V gene: TRBV2
J gene: TRBJ1-1
D gene: -
clone size: -
CDR3 protein: CASSEKQQGLTEAFF
CDR3 DNA: TGTGCCAGCAGTGAGAAACAACAGGGTTTGACTGAAGCTTTCTTT

V gene: TRBV29-1
J gene: TRBJ1-4
D gene: TRBD1
clone size: -
CDR3 protein: CSAAGTANEKLFF
CDR3 DNA: TGCAGCGCTGCCGGGACAGCTAATGAAAAACTGTTTTTT

V gene: TRBV30
J gene: TRBJ1-6
D gene: -
clone size: -
CDR3 protein: CAWNGRGYNSPLHF
CDR3 DNA: TGTGCCTGGAACGGGAGAGGGTACAATTCACCCCTCCACTTT

V gene: TRBV30
J gene: TRBJ2-7
D gene: -
clone size: few
CDR3 protein: CAWSGEPGYEQYF
CDR3 DNA: TGTGCCTGGAGTGGAGAGCCCGGCTACGAGCAGTACTTC

V gene: TRBV19
J gene: TRBJ2-1
D gene: -
clone size: few
CDR3 protein: CASSIGLYNEQFF
CDR3 DNA: TGTGCCAGTAGTATAGGACTGTACAATGAGCAGTTCTTC

V gene: TRBV5-6
J gene: TRBJ2-7
D gene: TRBD1
clone size: few
CDR3 protein: CASSFGTGPVEQYF
CDR3 DNA: TGTGCCAGCAGCTTCGGGACAGGCCCTGTCGAGCAGTACTTC

V gene: TRBV27
J gene: TRBJ1-4
D gene: -
clone size: few
CDR3 protein: CASSFGRVNEKLFF
CDR3 DNA: TGTGCCAGCAGTTTTGGCAGGGTTAATGAAAAACTGTTTTTT

V gene: TRBV15
J gene: TRBJ1-5
D gene: TRBD1
clone size: -
CDR3 protein: CATSSTATGRQPQHF
CDR3 DNA: TGTGCCACCAGCAGCACGGCGACAGGGCGTCAGCCCCAGCATTTT

V gene: TRBV27
J gene: TRBJ2-2
D gene: -
clone size: few
CDR3 protein: CASSLEGIPGELFF
CDR3 DNA: TGTGCCAGCAGTTTAGAGGGTATCCCCGGGGAGCTGTTTTTT

V gene: TRBV28
J gene: TRBJ1-2
D gene: TRBD1
clone size: -
CDR3 protein: CASVGLGTGSNYGYTF
CDR3 DNA: TGTGCCAGCGTGGGCCTTGGGACAGGCTCTAACTATGGCTACACCTTC

V gene: TRBV28
J gene: TRBJ1-6
D gene: -
clone size: few
CDR3 protein: CASSFSGGSYNSPLHF
CDR3 DNA: TGTGCCAGCAGTTTCTCGGGGGGCTCCTATAATTCACCCCTCCACTTT

V gene: TRBV27
J gene: TRBJ1-6
D gene: -
clone size: -
CDR3 protein: CASSLTGRSSPLHF
CDR3 DNA: TGTGCCAGCAGTTTAACAGGCCGGTCCTCACCCCTCCACTTT

V gene: TRBV2
J gene: TRBJ1-5
D gene: TRBD1
clone size: -
CDR3 protein: CASSGQGRKPQHF
CDR3 DNA: TGTGCCAGCAGCGGACAGGGTAGGAAGCCCCAGCATTTT

V gene: TRBV28
J gene: TRBJ2-6
D gene: TRBD1
clone size: -
CDR3 protein: CASSPGGQGMSSGANVLTF
CDR3 DNA: TGTGCCAGCAGTCCCGGGGGACAGGGGATGTCCTCTGGGGCCAACGTCCTGACTTTC

V gene: TRBV2
J gene: TRBJ2-4
D gene: TRBD1
clone size: few
CDR3 protein: CASSEEGQGGKNIQYF
CDR3 DNA: TGTGCCAGCAGTGAGGAGGGACAGGGGGGAAAAAACATTCAGTACTTC

V gene: TRBV10-3
J gene: TRBJ1-2
D gene: -
clone size: -
CDR3 protein: CAISDTGQNYGYTF
CDR3 DNA: TGTGCCATCAGTGATACTGGACAGAACTATGGCTACACCTTC

V gene: TRBV6-6
J gene: TRBJ1-1
D gene: TRBD1
clone size: -
CDR3 protein: CASQGGGKSEAFF
CDR3 DNA: TGTGCCAGCCAGGGGGGCGGAAAGTCTGAAGCTTTCTTT

V gene: TRBV4-3
J gene: TRBJ2-3
D gene: -
clone size: few
CDR3 protein: CASSQGGISTDTQYF
CDR3 DNA: TGCGCCAGCAGCCAAGGAGGGATCTCCACAGATACGCAGTATTTT

V gene: TRBV19
J gene: TRBJ1-2
D gene: TRBD1
clone size: -
CDR3 protein: CASGGQNHYGYTF
CDR3 DNA: TGTGCCAGTGGGGGACAGAATCACTATGGCTACACCTTC

V gene: TRBV11-2
J gene: TRBJ1-2
D gene: -
clone size: -
CDR3 protein: CASSFSGANYGYTF
CDR3 DNA: TGTGCCAGCAGCTTTTCAGGGGCTAACTATGGCTACACCTTC

V gene: TRBV30
J gene: TRBJ2-7
D gene: TRBD2
clone size: few
CDR3 protein: CAWRWPSGGYEQYF
CDR3 DNA: TGTGCCTGGAGATGGCCTAGCGGGGGGTACGAGCAGTACTTC

V gene: TRBV11-2
J gene: TRBJ1-1
D gene: -
clone size: few
CDR3 protein: CASRRAAEAFF
CDR3 DNA: TGTGCCAGCAGGCGGGCAGCCGAAGCTTTCTTT

V gene: TRBV27
J gene: TRBJ2-3
D gene: -
clone size: -
CDR3 protein: CASSLLGARTDTQYF
CDR3 DNA: TGTGCCAGCAGTTTACTGGGGGCGCGCACAGATACGCAGTATTTT

V gene: TRBV6-1
J gene: TRBJ2-1
D gene: TRBD2
clone size: few
CDR3 protein: CASSGTGLASEQFF
CDR3 DNA: TGTGCCAGCAGTGGCACGGGACTAGCTAGTGAGCAGTTCTTC

V gene: TRBV5-1
J gene: TRBJ2-3
D gene: TRBD2
clone size: -
CDR3 protein: CASSSAGLAGGGTDTQYF
CDR3 DNA: TGCGCCAGCAGCTCAGCAGGGCTAGCGGGGGGAGGAACAGATACGCAGTATTTT

V gene: TRBV4-2
J gene: TRBJ1-3
D gene: -
clone size: -
CDR3 protein: CASSQDARNTIYF
CDR3 DNA: TGTGCCAGCAGCCAAGATGCGCGAAACACCATATATTTT

V gene: TRBV5-4
J gene: TRBJ2-7
D gene: -
clone size: -
CDR3 protein: CASSGGVPYEQYF
CDR3 DNA: TGTGCCAGCAGCGGAGGGGTCCCCTACGAGCAGTACTTC

V gene: TRBV5-4
J gene: TRBJ1-6
D gene: -
clone size: few
CDR3 protein: CASSLGRGKNSPLHF
CDR3 DNA: TGTGCCAGCAGCTTGGGCAGGGGAAAAAATTCACCCCTCCACTTT

V gene: TRBV2
J gene: TRBJ1-5
D gene: -
clone size: -
CDR3 protein: CASSVQRQPQHF
CDR3 DNA: TGTGCCAGCAGTGTACAACGTCAGCCCCAGCATTTT

V gene: TRBV7-9
J gene: TRBJ1-1
D gene: -
clone size: -
CDR3 protein: CASSLVQYTEAFF
CDR3 DNA: TGTGCCAGCAGCTTAGTTCAGTACACTGAAGCTTTCTTT

V gene: TRBV10-1
J gene: TRBJ2-5
D gene: TRBD2
clone size: -
CDR3 protein: CASSEGLAGRETQYF
CDR3 DNA: TGCGCCAGCAGTGAGGGACTAGCGGGCCGGGAGACCCAGTACTTC

V gene: TRBV6-5
J gene: TRBJ2-3
D gene: TRBD2
clone size: -
CDR3 protein: CASSPGLTGVDAQYF
CDR3 DNA: TGTGCCAGCAGCCCGGGACTAACCGGTGTAGATGCGCAGTATTTT

V gene: TRBV9
J gene: TRBJ1-2
D gene: TRBD1
clone size: few
CDR3 protein: CASRKAGTGDYGYTF
CDR3 DNA: TGTGCCAGCAGGAAAGCCGGGACAGGGGACTATGGCTACACCTTC